The clone carrying this T cell receptor (beta chain) was recorded only once. Its target is not known. These data belong to a study of circulating and synovial CD4+ cells in juvenile arthritis. The CDR3 has 16 residues. The V gene lost 3 bases and the J gene lost 0 bases, with 11 bases spanning the gap. Per germline, CDR1 SGHNT and CDR2 YENEEA. Profiled with immunoSEQ multiplex PCR; TCRdb holds only in-frame clones, not every one. The repertoire has tens of thousands of clones, just under 95% of them found once; the top ten carry 2.9%. Findings and limits, study-wide: Measured synovium overlap likely understates the true shared repertoire. Bulk blood CD4 repertoires were more diverse than these.

The sequenced sample was CD4+ T cells from blood. This TCR was recovered from a human donor with juvenile idiopathic arthritis. J is TRBJ2-2 and V is TRBV11-3, with D tentatively TRBD1 (6 bases). CDR3 in DNA: TGTGCCAGCAGCTTTGGACAGCCCTCGAACACCGGGGAGCTGTTTTTT. It translates to CASSFGQPSNTGELFF.